This T cell receptor (beta chain) was profiled in a study of blood T cell repertoires in COVID-19. Study summary: Material from acute and convalescent COVID-19 was sourced from the United States, Italy and Spain. The analysed material was cDNA or gDNA that came from T cells, B-cell-depleted T cells, or PBMCs.

V lost 3 bases and J lost 7, with 12 bases in between. Germline CDR1 and CDR2: SGHNT and YENEEA. The CDR3 is made up of 14 amino acids. Methods used by the authors: From reference gene primer amplification, estimates of nucleated cell counts were derived. Here immunoSEQ multiplex PCR was the method, and the copy in TCRdb shows in-frame clones only, minus some. That table supplies the V and J calls and clone size; D and trimming were determined from the DNA. The sample has approximately 340,000 clones, about four fifths seen once; the top ten hold around 3%. This chain connects TRBV11-3 to TRBJ2-2; D remains unclear. Sample: peripheral blood. This TCR was sampled from a man under 40 with active or convalescent COVID-19. CDR3 DNA sequence: TGTGCCAGCAGCTTTCTAACCCTTGGCGGGGAGCTGTTTTTT. Translated: CASSFLTLGGELFF.